These 15 T cell receptor beta chains were sequenced from one sample in a study of OX40 agonist ivuxolimab in advanced cancers. Clones were read by immunoSEQ multiplex PCR, and TCRdb kept only the in-frame ones, dropping some. The sample lists about 55,000 clones; 80% to 85% were seen once. The material was CD4+ or CD8+ T cells sorted from blood, obtained in a trial of the OX40 agonist ivuxolimab. Receptors originate from an adult with an advanced solid tumor such as melanoma, head and neck, liver or kidney cancer.

V is TRBV29-1 and J is TRBJ2-1; D remains unclear. This CDR3 spans 12 amino acids. Germline V lookup: CDR1 SQVTM, CDR2 ANQGSEA. V shed 4 bases and J shed 4 bases, with 8 bases lying between them. The chain's CDR3 is CSVVTDYNEQFF. The CDR3 DNA reads as TGCAGCGTTGTTACGGATTACAATGAGCAGTTCTTC.

V usage is TRBV18 and J usage is TRBJ2-4, with D tentatively TRBD2 (6 bases). Germline CDR1 and CDR2: KGHSH and LQKENI. The ends were cut back, 3 bases at V and 9 bases at J, with 12 bases in the middle. The CDR3 spans 13 residues. The CDR3 here is CASSPTGDGIQYF. The CDR3 DNA follows: TGTGCCAGCTCACCTACGGGGGATGGCATTCAGTACTTC.

The gene calls are TRBV5-1 and TRBJ2-1, with 8 bases aligning to TRBD1. This CDR3 is built from 14 residues. Germline V gene sequence: CDR1 SGHRS, CDR2 YFSETQ. V was pared by 0 bases and J by 6 bases, with 2 bases of the junction left unmatched. The CDR3 protein is CASSLGDRSNEQFF. The CDR3 DNA reads as TGCGCCAGCAGCTTGGGGGACAGGTCCAATGAGCAGTTCTTC.

Here the CDR3 reads CSVLGGPRFTDTQYF. CDR3 nucleotides: TGCAGCGTTCTCGGGGGACCCAGGTTCACAGATACGCAGTATTTT. The genes are TRBV29-1 and TRBJ2-3; weak D call: TRBD2 (6 bases). The CDR3 is made up of 15 amino acids. Germline V gene lookup returns CDR1 SQVTM and CDR2 ANQGSEA. The V end was cut by 5 bases, the J end by 2 bases, with 17 bases between.

This clone was found once. V usage is TRBV7-3 and J usage is TRBJ2-1; 8 nucleotides line up with TRBD1. The CDR3 loop spans 15 amino acids. V shed 0 bases and J 4 bases; nucleotides not matched to a gene: 2. Germline V gene data show CDR1 as SGHTA and CDR2 as FQGTGA. For the CDR3, the DNA is TGTGCCAGCAGCTTAACACAGGGGGTTTACAATGAGCAGTTCTTC. It is translated as CASSLTQGVYNEQFF.

The chain carries TRBV7-2 and TRBJ1-5; D is possibly TRBD1 (5 bases). This CDR3 spans 15 amino acids. Germline lookup yields CDR1 SGHTA and CDR2 FQGNSA. V lost 6 bases, J lost 0 bases, and 12 bases lay in between. The DNA of the CDR3 is TGTGCCAGCAGAGTAGGGGCTGGTAGCAATCAGCCCCAGCATTTT. Its translation is CASRVGAGSNQPQHF. The whole variable domain, remainder taken from reference TRBV7-2 and TRBJ1-5, is GAGVSQSPSNKVTEKGKDVELRCDPISGHTALYWYRQSLGQGLEFLIYFQGNSAPDKSGLPSDRFSAERTGGSVSTLTIQRTQQEDSAVYLCASRVGAGSNQPQHFGDGTRLSIL.

The chain has TRBV10-3 and TRBJ2-1; 9 nucleotides line up with TRBD2. The V gene end was trimmed by 0 bases and the J gene end by 10 bases; junction bases not matched to a gene: 16. This CDR3 region has 18 residues. The germline CDR1 and CDR2 sequences are ENHRY and SYGVKD. This CDR3 is CAISESMIAGDKVKEQFF. CDR3 coding DNA: TGTGCCATCAGTGAGTCGATGATAGCGGGGGACAAGGTTAAAGAGCAGTTCTTC.

This clone turned up a few times. V is TRBV7-2 and J is TRBJ2-5; D is ambiguous. Germline lookup yields CDR1 SGHTA and CDR2 FQGNSA. The CDR3 is 15 amino acids. Trimming removed 2 bases at V and 1 base at J, with 11 bases between. The CDR3: CASSLMGGGQETQYF. The CDR3, as DNA: TGTGCCAGCAGCTTAATGGGCGGCGGCCAAGAGACCCAGTACTTC.

The chain employs TRBV5-6 and TRBJ2-1; tentatively, D is TRBD1 or TRBD2 (5 bases each). Germline CDR1 and CDR2: SGHDT and YYEEEE. V lost 4 bases and J lost 6, with 17 bases in between. This CDR3 contains 15 residues. The DNA for the CDR3 is TGTGCCAGCAGCAGGGACCCCCCCTTGTTCAATGAGCAGTTCTTC. This sequence encodes CASSRDPPLFNEQFF.

The rearrangement links TRBV7-3 to TRBJ2-1; 8 bases line up with TRBD1. CDR1 and CDR2 from the germline V gene are SGHTA and FQGTGA. The length of the CDR3 is 16 residues. Trimming at V came to 5 bases and at J to 5 bases, leaving 11 bases not matched to a gene. CDR3 in DNA: TGTGCCAGCAGCCTAAAGGGTGGACAGGGTCACAATGAGCAGTTCTTC. Its translation: CASSLKGGQGHNEQFF. The variable domain in full, with the rest retrieved from reference TRBV7-3 and TRBJ2-1, is GAGVSQTPSNKVTEKGKYVELRCDPISGHTALYWYRQSLGQGPEFLIYFQGTGAADDSGLPNDRFFAVRPEGSVSTLKIQRTERGDSAVYLCASSLKGGQGHNEQFFGPGTRLTVL.

This chain links TRBV6-6 with TRBJ1-6, with a possible D match to TRBD1 (6 bases). There are 13 residues in the CDR3. V was pared by 5 bases and J by 9 bases, with 11 bases between. Germline lookup yields CDR1 MNHNY and CDR2 SVGAGI (reference sequence). The chain's CDR3 is CASSTGLGSPLHF. DNA for the CDR3: TGTGCCAGCAGTACAGGGTTGGGTTCACCCCTCCACTTT.

The rearrangement uses TRBV5-1 and TRBJ1-4, with 8 bases aligning to TRBD1. The CDR3 extends over 14 amino acids. Trimming removed 0 bases from V and 5 bases from J; junction bases left unmatched: 0. Germline values: CDR1 SGHRS, CDR2 YFSETQ. The CDR3 bases are TGCGCCAGCAGCTTGGGACAGGGGAATGAAAAACTGTTTTTT. Its translation: CASSLGQGNEKLFF.

The rearrangement links TRBV25-1 to TRBJ1-2; unclear D gene. Germline CDR1 MGHDK, CDR2 SYGVNS. Trimming shortened V by 0 bases and J by 4 bases, and 3 bases separated the two germline ends. The CDR3 sequence is 12 residues long. The CDR3, as DNA: TGTGCCAGCAGTGAATACTTCTATGGCTACACCTTC. Translation: CASSEYFYGYTF.

This clone was observed a few times. The V call is TRBV6-1, the J call TRBJ1-2, with D possibly matching TRBD1 (5 bases). CDR3 length: 15 residues. V dropped 5 bases and J dropped 4 bases, with 17 bases sitting between them. CDR1 MNHNS and CDR2 SASEGT come from the germline V gene. CDR3 coding DNA: TGTGCCAGCAGTCCTCGGCGGGACTCGGGCTATGGCTACACCTTC. Protein sequence: CASSPRRDSGYGYTF.

This clone has a single count. V gene TRBV29-1 combines with J gene TRBJ2-5, with D unclear. Germline CDR1 is SQVTM and CDR2 is ANQGSEA. The CDR3 extends over 12 amino acids. The V gene lost 6 bases and the J gene lost 2 bases, with 10 bases spanning the gap. CDR3 region: CSVRHVQETQYF. The DNA of the CDR3 is TGCAGCGTGCGACACGTTCAAGAGACCCAGTACTTC. The whole variable domain, remainder taken from reference TRBV29-1 and TRBJ2-5, is SAVISQKPSRDICQRGTSLTIQCQVDSQVTMMFWYRQQPGQSLTLIATANQGSEATYESGFVIDKFPISRPNLTFSTLTVSNMSPEDSSIYLCSVRHVQETQYFGPGTRLLVL.